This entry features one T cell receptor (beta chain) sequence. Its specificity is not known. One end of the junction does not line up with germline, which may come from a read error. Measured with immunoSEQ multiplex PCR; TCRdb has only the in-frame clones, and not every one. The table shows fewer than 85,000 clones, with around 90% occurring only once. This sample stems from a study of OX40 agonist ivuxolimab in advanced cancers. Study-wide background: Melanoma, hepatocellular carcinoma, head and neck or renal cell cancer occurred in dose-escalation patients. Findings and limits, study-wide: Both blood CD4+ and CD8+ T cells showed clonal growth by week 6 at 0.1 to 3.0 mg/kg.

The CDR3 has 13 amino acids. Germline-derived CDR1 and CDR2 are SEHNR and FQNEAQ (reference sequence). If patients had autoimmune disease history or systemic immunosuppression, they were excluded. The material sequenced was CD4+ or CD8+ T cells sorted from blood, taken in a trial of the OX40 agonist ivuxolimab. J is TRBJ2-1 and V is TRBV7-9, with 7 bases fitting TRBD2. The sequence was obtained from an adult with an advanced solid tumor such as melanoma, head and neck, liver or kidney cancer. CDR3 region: CASSPREHQPGVF. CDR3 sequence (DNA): TGTGCCAGCAGCCCGCGGGAGCACCAGCCTGGGGTCTTC. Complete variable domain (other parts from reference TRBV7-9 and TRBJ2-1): DTGVSQNPRHKITKRGQNVTFRCDPISEHNRLYWYRQTLGQGPEFLTYFQNEAQLEKSRLLSDRFSAERPKGSFSTLEIQRTEQGDSAMYLCASSPREHQPGVFGPGTRLTVL.